A single TCR beta chain is shown here with its context. Authors' data handling: Nucleated cell number was recorded as an estimate derived from reference gene primer amplification. Data came from immunoSEQ multiplex PCR; TCRdb stores just in-frame clones and leaves some out. V and J calls and clone size are given by that table; D and trimming were obtained from the DNA. The sample yields approximately 300,000 clones, roughly 90% seen once. The sample is drawn from a study of blood T cell repertoires in COVID-19. CDR3 size: 14 residues. The V gene's germline CDR1 is SGHNT and CDR2 YENEEA. V was clipped by 5 bases and J by 0 bases; unmatched bases: 3.

V is TRBV11-3 and J is TRBJ1-2; 7 nucleotides agree with TRBD1. The sample comprised PBMCs or T cells enriched from blood (not recorded which). The clonotype comes from a man in his 60s who had recovered from COVID-19. CDR3 residues: CASSGGQANYGYTF. The CDR3 coding sequence is TGTGCCAGCAGCGGTGGACAGGCTAACTATGGCTACACCTTC.